The present entry profiles one TCR beta chain with its context. Its specificity is not known. These data originate in a study of cytomegalovirus exposure and HLA in healthy donors. Whole-study results and caveats: Later examination showed HLA-associated TCR beta chains had greater clonal expansion than equally common others.

The CDR3 runs to 13 residues. CDR1 and CDR2 (germline): GTSNPN, SVGIG (reference sequence). Trimming removed 3 bases from V and 5 bases from J, with 13 bases in between. Use of 60 Vbeta and 13 Jbeta primers characterized the PCR. Generated by immunoSEQ multiplex PCR, the TCRdb table keeps only in-frame clones and is missing some. The sample includes about 250,000 clones, around 78% of them seen just once. J is TRBJ2-5 and V is TRBV30; D may be TRBD2 (6 bases). The source of this sequence is a boy aged 5 to 17 in good health and CMV-seronegative. The source material was PBMCs. The CDR3 region is CAWRTDREETQYF. Written as DNA, the CDR3 is TGTGCCTGGAGAACCGACCGGGAGGAGACCCAGTACTTC.